The 6 T cell receptor beta chains presented below share a single source sample, sequenced in a study of T cell changes during pregnancy in multiple sclerosis. Profiled with immunoSEQ multiplex PCR; TCRdb holds only in-frame clones, not every one. This sample has under 85,000 clones; 91% occur once, and the top ten carry about 0.3%. Sequenced material: CD4+ T cells from peripheral blood mononuclear cells, taken in the third trimester of pregnancy. The source of these receptors is a female donor in good health, enrolled as a control in a pregnancy study.

This chain uses TRBV19 with TRBJ1-4; 8 bases map to TRBD1. Losses at the gene ends were 5 bases for V and 7 bases for J; bases not matched to a gene: 12. This CDR3 is 16 amino acids long. Germline V lookup: CDR1 LNHDA, CDR2 SQIVND (reference sequence). The CDR3 region has the DNA TGTGCCAGTAGTCGGACAGGGATGCCTCCGGGTGAAAAACTGTTTTTT. It encodes CASSRTGMPPGEKLFF.

V is TRBV30 and J is TRBJ1-1; no firm D call. Trimming pared 1 base from V and 0 bases from J, leaving 6 bases between. The CDR3 contains 13 residues. Germline V CDR1 and CDR2: GTSNPN, SVGIG (reference sequence). CDR3 residues: CAWSGQLNTEAFF. CDR3 nucleotide sequence: TGTGCCTGGAGTGGTCAGTTGAACACTGAAGCTTTCTTT.

CDR3: CASSSLTGGLGGYTF. The DNA for the CDR3 is TGTGCCAGCAGTTCCTTAACAGGGGGCTTAGGTGGCTACACCTTC. The rearrangement links TRBV28 to TRBJ1-2; the match to TRBD1 covers 9 bases. Trimming cost V 4 bases and J 7 bases; bases outside gene matches: 10. From germline, CDR1 is MDHEN and CDR2 SYDVKM. The CDR3 spans 15 residues.

V and J are TRBV12-5 and TRBJ1-3, with D perhaps TRBD1 (6 bases). The germline V gene has CDR1 LGHNT and CDR2 FRNRAP. This CDR3 is 18 amino acids long. V shed 7 bases and J shed 0 bases, with 22 bases lying between them. Here the CDR3 reads CASAPRRGPTHSGNTIYF. The CDR3 nucleotides are TGTGCTAGTGCTCCGCGCAGGGGCCCTACTCACTCTGGAAACACCATATATTTT.

Of note for this clone: A junction boundary mismatches the germline segment, possibly from a read error. J is TRBJ2-7 and V is TRBV11-3; D gene unclear. This CDR3 contains 12 residues. Germline V CDR1 and CDR2: SGHNT, YENEEA. The CDR3 loop reads CASSSQSGRLNF. DNA for the CDR3: TGTGCCAGCAGCTCCCAAAGTGGCAGGTTGAACTTC.

This clone turned up a few times. This rearrangement joins TRBV29-1 to TRBJ1-1; TRBD1 might be the D (5 bases). The CDR3 contains 13 residues. CDR1 and CDR2 from the germline V gene are SQVTM and ANQGSEA. The ends were cut back, 4 bases at V and 1 base at J, with 10 bases in the middle. The CDR3 is CSVAGIGNTEAFF. In DNA, the CDR3 is TGCAGCGTTGCAGGGATCGGGAACACTGAAGCTTTCTTT.